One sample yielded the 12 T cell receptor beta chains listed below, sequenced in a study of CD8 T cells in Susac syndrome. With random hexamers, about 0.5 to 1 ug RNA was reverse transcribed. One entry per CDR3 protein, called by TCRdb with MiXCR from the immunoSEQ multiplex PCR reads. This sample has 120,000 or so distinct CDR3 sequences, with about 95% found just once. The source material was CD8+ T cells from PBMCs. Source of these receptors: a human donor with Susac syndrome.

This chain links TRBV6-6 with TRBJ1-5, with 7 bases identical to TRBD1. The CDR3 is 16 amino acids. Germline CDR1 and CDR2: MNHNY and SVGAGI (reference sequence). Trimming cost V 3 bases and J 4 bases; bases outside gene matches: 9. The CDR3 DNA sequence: TGTGCCAGCAGTTATACCGGACAGGCTTGGAATCAGCCCCAGCATTTT. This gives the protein CASSYTGQAWNQPQHF.

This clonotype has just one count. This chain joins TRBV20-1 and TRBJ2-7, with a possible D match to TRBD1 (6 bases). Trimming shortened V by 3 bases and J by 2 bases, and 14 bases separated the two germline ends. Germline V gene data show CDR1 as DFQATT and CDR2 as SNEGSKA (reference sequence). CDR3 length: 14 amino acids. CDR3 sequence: CSARDQDSAYEQYF. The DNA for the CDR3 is TGCAGTGCTAGGGACCAGGACAGTGCCTACGAGCAGTACTTC.

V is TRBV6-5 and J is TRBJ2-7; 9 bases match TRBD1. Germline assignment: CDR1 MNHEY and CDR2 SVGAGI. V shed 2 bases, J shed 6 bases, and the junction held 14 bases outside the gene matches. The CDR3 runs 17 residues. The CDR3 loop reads CASSYRTGGLVPSEQYF. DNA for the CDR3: TGTGCCAGCAGTTACAGAACAGGGGGCCTTGTCCCTTCCGAGCAGTACTTC.

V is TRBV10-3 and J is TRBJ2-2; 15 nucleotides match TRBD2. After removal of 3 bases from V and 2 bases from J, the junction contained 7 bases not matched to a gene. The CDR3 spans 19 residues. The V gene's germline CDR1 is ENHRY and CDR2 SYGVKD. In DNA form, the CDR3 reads TGTGCCATCAGTGACCCAGGGACTAGCGGGAGGACCAACACCGGGGAGCTGTTTTTT. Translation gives CAISDPGTSGRTNTGELFF.

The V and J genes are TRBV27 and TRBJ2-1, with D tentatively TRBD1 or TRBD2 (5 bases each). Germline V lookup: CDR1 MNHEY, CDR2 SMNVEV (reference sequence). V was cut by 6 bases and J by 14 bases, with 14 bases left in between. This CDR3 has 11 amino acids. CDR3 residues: CASSQTGPEFF. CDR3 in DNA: TGTGCCAGCAGCCAAACGGGACCCGAGTTCTTC.

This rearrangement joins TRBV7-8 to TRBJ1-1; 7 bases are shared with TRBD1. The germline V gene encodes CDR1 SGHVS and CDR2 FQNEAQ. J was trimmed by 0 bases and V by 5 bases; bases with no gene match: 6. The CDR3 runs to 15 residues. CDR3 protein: CASSAGDRVNTEAFF. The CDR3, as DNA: TGTGCCAGCAGCGCCGGGGACAGAGTGAACACTGAAGCTTTCTTT.

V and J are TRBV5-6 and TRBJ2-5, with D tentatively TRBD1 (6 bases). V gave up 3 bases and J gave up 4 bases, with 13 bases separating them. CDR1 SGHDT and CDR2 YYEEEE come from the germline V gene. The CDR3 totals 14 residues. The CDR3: CASSSGTFGETQYF. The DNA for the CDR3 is TGTGCCAGCAGCTCTGGGACATTCGGAGAGACCCAGTACTTC.

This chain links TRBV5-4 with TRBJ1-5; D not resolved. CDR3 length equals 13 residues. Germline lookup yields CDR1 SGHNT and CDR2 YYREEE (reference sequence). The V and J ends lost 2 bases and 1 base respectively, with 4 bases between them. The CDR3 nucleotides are TGTGCCAGCAGCTTCAAGAGCAATCAGCCCCAGCATTTT. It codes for CASSFKSNQPQHF.

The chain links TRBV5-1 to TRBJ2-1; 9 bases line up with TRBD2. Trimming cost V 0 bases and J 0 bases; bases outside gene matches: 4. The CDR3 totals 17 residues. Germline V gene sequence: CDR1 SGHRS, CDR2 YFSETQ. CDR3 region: CASSLAWREGSYNEQFF. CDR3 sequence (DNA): TGCGCCAGCAGCTTGGCCTGGCGGGAGGGCTCCTACAATGAGCAGTTCTTC.

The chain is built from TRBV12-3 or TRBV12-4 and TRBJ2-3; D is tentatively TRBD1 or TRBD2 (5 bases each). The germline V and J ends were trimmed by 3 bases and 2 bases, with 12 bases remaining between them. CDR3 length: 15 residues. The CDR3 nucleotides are TGTGCCAGCAGTTTGGGGGATAGAAACACAGATACGCAGTATTTT. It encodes CASSLGDRNTDTQYF.

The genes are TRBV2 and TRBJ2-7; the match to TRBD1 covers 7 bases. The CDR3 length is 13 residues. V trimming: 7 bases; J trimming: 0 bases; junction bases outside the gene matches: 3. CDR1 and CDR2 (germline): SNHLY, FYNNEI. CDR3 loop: CASIGQASYEQYF. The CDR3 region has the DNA TGTGCCAGCATAGGACAGGCCTCCTACGAGCAGTACTTC.

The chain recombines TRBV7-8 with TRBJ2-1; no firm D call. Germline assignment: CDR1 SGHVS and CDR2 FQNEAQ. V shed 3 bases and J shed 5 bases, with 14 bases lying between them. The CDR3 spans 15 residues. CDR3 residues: CASSLGRLLNNEQFF. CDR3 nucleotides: TGTGCCAGCAGCTTGGGCAGACTTCTCAACAATGAGCAGTTCTTC.